This T cell receptor (beta chain) comes out of a study of T cell responses to AZD1222 COVID-19 vaccine (dated by TCRdb to the early 2020s). Regarding the study in general: Because spike-specific TCR depth and breadth did not differ between the two schedules, AZD1222 recipients who got a second dose at roughly 4 weeks were pooled with those who got a second dose at roughly 12 weeks. TCR sequencing was performed for approximately 240 trial participants, of whom around 200 were given two doses of AZD1222 and around 26 were given two doses of MenACWY control vaccine. Trial participants were enrolled by age into 18-55, 56-69 and 70-plus year subgroups, with around 150, 28 and 57 TCR-sequenced participants respectively.

The paper as a whole reports these results and caveats: Nearly half of unique spike-specific TCRs reportedly recognized epitopes outside regions mutated in the B.1.351 and B.1.1.7 variants. Spike-specific TCR breadth and depth rose significantly after two AZD1222 doses compared with day 0 and with MenACWY recipients. In the small 56-69-year group, the increase in depth fell short of significance, most likely because of low power. Because no samples from the day 14 peak response were available, repertoires could be characterized only after the peak T cell response. Conclusions about previously exposed vaccinees were limited because only six AZD1222 recipients were SARS-CoV-2 seropositive at baseline. Participants were mostly white British, with more females than males. The authors suggested clonal diversity may have been underestimated. The whole spike protein was spanned by vaccine-associated CD4 TCRs, and dominant responses were seen in regions 160-218 and 743-854.

V and J lose 2 bases and 4 bases, and a span of 14 bases separates them. The CDR3 spans 15 residues, from the cysteine through the phenylalanine. Only the CDR3 DNA stays, 45 bases, in frame from base 1. In the germline V gene, CDR1 corresponds to MDHEN and CDR2 to SYDVKM. The CDR3 regions of human TCRbeta chains were analyzed by immunosequencing. Concerning the study's data processing: TCRs in the repertoires were compared against a reference library of SARS-CoV-2-specific TCRs that had been generated with the MIRA antigen-specificity platform. Breadth meant the fraction of unique TCRs that were SARS-CoV-2-associated, whereas depth meant the fraction of total T cells that were SARS-CoV-2-associated. Using the MIRA data, every spike-specific TCR was mapped to the spike region that the TCR reacted to and assigned to either a CD4 or a CD8 class. Log10-transformed breadth and depth values were compared by one-way ANOVA with Sidak's multiple comparisons tests. TCRdb took over this immuneACCESS table, retaining in-frame rearrangements with V and J assigned. Such tables are incomplete; in checked studies, under half of the missing clones stem from an unresolved V gene, and the remainder is unexplained. V and J calls and clone size are given by that table; D and trimming were obtained from the DNA. The sample contains about 120,000 clones, less than 90% of them found a single time. Around 2.4% of the sample comes from the top ten.

The sample's time point label, decoded: baseline before first vaccination. Samples from vaccinated people were obtained from the UK trials COV001 and COV002, which included a single-blind randomized controlled phase 2/3 trial of AZD1222 (ChAdOx1 nCoV-19) in healthy adults. For TCRbeta chain sequencing, PBMC samples were collected from trial participants at day 0 and at day 28 after the second dose. Of note for this clone: No antigen is known for it. One base away there is no much larger clone; base qualities are not given.

Sequences were derived from peripheral blood, sampled on day 0 of AZD1222 vaccination. The receptor was derived from an adult in good health. The chain is assembled from TRBV28 and TRBJ1-2, with the identity of the D gene unclear. The DNA reads as follows: TGTGCCAGCAGTTTAATCCCGGGGTCTAGCTATGGCTACACCTTC. Translated, this is CASSLIPGSSYGYTF.